A single sample is the source of the 2 T cell receptor beta chains below, sequenced in a study of technical replicates of blood from a handful of donors. Sequenced by immunoSEQ multiplex PCR; TCRdb stores in-frame clones only, minus some. The data show tens of thousands of clones, under 95% seen once. The sequencing input was T cells isolated from PBMCs. The receptors derive from a human donor in good health.

The rearrangement links TRBV5-1 to TRBJ2-7, with TRBD2 matching over 10 bases. The CDR3 consists of 15 residues. Germline V lookup: CDR1 SGHRS, CDR2 YFSETQ. The junction had 4 bases not matched to a gene; V was cut back by 2 bases and J by 2 bases. The CDR3 protein is CASSFGTSVTYEQYF. CDR3 DNA sequence: TGCGCCAGCAGCTTCGGGACTAGCGTAACCTACGAGCAGTACTTC.

This chain connects TRBV5-8 to TRBJ1-2; D possibly corresponds to TRBD1 (6 bases). There are 15 residues in the CDR3. V was trimmed by 0 bases and J by 6 bases, leaving 15 bases between them. Germline CDR1 is SGHTS and CDR2 is YDEGEE. The CDR3 protein is CASSLGTAPRDGYTF. The CDR3 bases are TGTGCCAGCAGCTTGGGGACAGCACCTAGGGATGGCTACACCTTC.